This TCR beta chain was retrieved from a study of T cell responses to AZD1222 COVID-19 vaccine. Study-level points and caveats: The donor cohort was predominantly white British with a female majority, and clonal diversity may have been underestimated. Seropositive status at baseline applied to only a handful of AZD1222 recipients.

Only in-frame clones appear in the TCRdb table, and some are missing; sequencing was by immunoSEQ multiplex PCR. The table includes 140,000 or so clones, 88% detected once. As for this clone: Its antigen is not identified.

CDR3 length: 15 amino acids. CDR1 and CDR2 from the germline V gene are GTSNPN and SVGIG (reference sequence). The V end was cut by 4 bases, the J end by 3 bases, with 19 bases between. This receptor was obtained from an adult who received the AZD1222 COVID-19 vaccine. This specimen was peripheral blood, taken 28 days after the second AZD1222 dose. V is TRBV30 and J is TRBJ2-7, with D possibly being TRBD2 (6 bases). The CDR3 sequence: CAWNRPGTRVYEQYF. DNA for the CDR3: TGTGCCTGGAACCGTCCCGGGACTCGGGTCTACGAGCAGTACTTC. The whole variable domain, filled in from reference TRBV30 and TRBJ2-7, reads SQTIHQWPATLVQPVGSPLSLECTVEGTSNPNLYWYRQAAGRGLQLLFYSVGIGQISSEVPQNLSASRPQDRQFILSSKKLLLSDSGFYLCAWNRPGTRVYEQYFGPGTRLTVT.